The entry below gives a single TCR beta chain sequence along with its context. Its antigen is still unknown. At one boundary the junction diverges from the germline segment, which might be a read error. These data are taken from a study of CD8+ T cells in alopecia areata (dated by TCRdb to 2016 to 2019). Regarding the research as a whole: High-throughput TCRbeta sequencing was used to examine T cell clonal expansion in alopecia areata in both the C3H/HeJ mouse model and human patients. In humans, TCRbeta sequencing was performed on scalp tissue and on sorted CD4+ and CD8+ peripheral blood T cells from healthy controls and from patients with patchy or totalis/universalis alopecia areata. Scalp clonality was compared among normal scalp (n=4), patchy alopecia areata scalp (n=8), and alopecia totalis/universalis scalp (n=8). The RNA source kit depended on sample type: the PAXgene miRNA kit for fixed scalp, the miRNeasy kit for PBMCs, and the RNeasy kit for mouse skin. TCRbeta CDR3 regions were amplified by immunoSEQ multiplex PCR using 35 Vbeta forward and 13 Jbeta reverse primers.

PBMCs were separated by density centrifugation and stained for CD3, CD4 and CD8, after which CD4+ and CD8+ T cells were sorted on a FACSAria. Scalp biopsies and blood samples were provided by unaffected controls. The library was prepared using the immunoSEQ multiplex PCR assay. For TCR sequencing, RNA was extracted from every sample and reverse transcribed into cDNA to serve as template. First-strand cDNA was synthesized with SuperScript III using a 2:1 mix of oligo-dT and random hexamers. A synthetic immune receptor repertoire was used to assess amplification bias, and residual bias was removed computationally. The paper's data handling went like this. Raw reads were preprocessed to remove errors, and CDR3 was defined by IMGT conventions from the conserved cysteine to phenylalanine. Clonality was calculated as 1 minus Shannon entropy normalized by log2 of the number of productive unique TCRs. Whether scalp clones were CD4 or CD8 was inferred by matching scalp TCRbeta sequences against CD4 and CD8 repertoires sorted from blood. What TCRdb holds here is the immuneACCESS table cut down to in-frame rearrangements. Part of the clones is not present; checked against another copy, under half of the missing clones reflect an unresolved V gene, and the others are unexplained. That table is the source of V, J and clone size, and D and trimming were worked out from the DNA. This sample has about 110,000 clones in its table, and roughly 60% of those were observed once. The ten largest clones capture around a fifth of the sample.

Broader findings and caveats from the paper: Lesional scalp, especially in alopecia totalis/universalis, showed higher clonality and more expanded CD8+ clones than normal scalp, suggesting antigenic drive. Resident alphabeta T cells in normal human skin are also sequenced, complicating scalp TCR repertoire analysis, unlike mouse skin dominated by gammadelta T cells. Compared with mice, TCR sequences shared between patients were less clear, possibly partly because of HLA diversity across the patient population.

The sequenced material came from CD8+ T cells sorted from blood. The TCR sequence derives from a human donor in good health.

Read as DNA, the sequence is TGTGCCATCGAACAGGGTATTGGCGGGATGAACACTGAAGCTTCCTTT. Protein translation: CAIEQGIGGMNTEASF. The chain employs TRBV10-3 and TRBJ1-1; TRBD1 could be the D gene, as 6 bases match. CDR1 ENHRY and CDR2 SYGVKD were looked up in the germline V gene. The CDR3 contains 16 residues, cysteine and phenylalanine counted. Only the CDR3 portion is preserved as DNA: 48 bases, with reading frame beginning at the first base.